This TCR beta chain was retrieved from a study of T-cell memory formation after mild COVID-19. V was shortened by 3 bases and J by 6 bases, with 12 bases between the two germline ends. This CDR3 has 14 amino acids. Germline CDR1 reads SGHTA; CDR2 reads FQGNSA. Constant-segment primers served in 5'RACE that generated TCR alpha and TCR beta cDNA libraries bearing sample barcodes and UMIs. In TCRdb, the 5' RACE reads were re-called with MiXCR into one record per CDR3 protein. The table records some 120,000 distinct CDR3 sequences, approximately 6.3% of them present only once. Input material: PBMCs or a T cell subset sorted from them (not recorded which). This sequence was found in an adult woman who had mild COVID-19 (a few samples of this study predate the infection). Cell type and time point are not known. This chain joins TRBV7-2 and TRBJ1-5, with a weak D call TRBD1 (6 bases). CDR3 residues: CASSFPGDGQPQHF. The CDR3 DNA is TGTGCCAGCAGCTTTCCAGGGGACGGTCAGCCCCAGCATTTT.